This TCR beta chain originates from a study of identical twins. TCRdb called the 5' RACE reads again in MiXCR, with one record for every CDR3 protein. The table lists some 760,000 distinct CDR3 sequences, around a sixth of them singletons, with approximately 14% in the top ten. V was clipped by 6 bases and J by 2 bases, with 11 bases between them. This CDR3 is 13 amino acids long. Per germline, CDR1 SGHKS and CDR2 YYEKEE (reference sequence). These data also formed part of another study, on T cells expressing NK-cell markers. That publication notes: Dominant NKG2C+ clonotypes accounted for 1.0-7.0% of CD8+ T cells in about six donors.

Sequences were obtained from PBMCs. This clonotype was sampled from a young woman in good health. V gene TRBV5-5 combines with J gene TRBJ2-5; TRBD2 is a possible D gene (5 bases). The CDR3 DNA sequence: TGTGCCAGCATGGAGAGGGTTCAAGAGACCCAGTACTTC. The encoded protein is CASMERVQETQYF.